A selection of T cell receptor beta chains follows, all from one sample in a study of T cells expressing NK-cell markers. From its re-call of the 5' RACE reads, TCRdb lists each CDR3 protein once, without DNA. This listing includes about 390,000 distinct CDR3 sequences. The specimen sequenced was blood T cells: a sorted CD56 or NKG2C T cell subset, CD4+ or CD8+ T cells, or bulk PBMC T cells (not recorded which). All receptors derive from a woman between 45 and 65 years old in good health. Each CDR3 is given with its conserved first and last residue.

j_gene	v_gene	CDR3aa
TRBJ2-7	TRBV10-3	CAIQLDGFYEQYF
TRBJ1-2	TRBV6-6	CASSLGSGGQEGYTF
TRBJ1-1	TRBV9	CASSVAGTLNTEAFF
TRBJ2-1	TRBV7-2	CASSSAGGAVINEQFF
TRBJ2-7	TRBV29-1	CSVEVAGVYEQYF
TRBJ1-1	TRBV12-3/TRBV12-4	CASSSMTGVMDTEAFF
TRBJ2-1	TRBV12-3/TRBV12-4	CASSLLRGGRQGNEQFF
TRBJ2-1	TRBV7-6	CASSLGGLMNEQFF
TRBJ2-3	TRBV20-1	CSAREAPGGVTDTQYF
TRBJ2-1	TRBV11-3	CASSSTYRLAGYNEQFF
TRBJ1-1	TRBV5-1	CASRTGGLNTEAFF